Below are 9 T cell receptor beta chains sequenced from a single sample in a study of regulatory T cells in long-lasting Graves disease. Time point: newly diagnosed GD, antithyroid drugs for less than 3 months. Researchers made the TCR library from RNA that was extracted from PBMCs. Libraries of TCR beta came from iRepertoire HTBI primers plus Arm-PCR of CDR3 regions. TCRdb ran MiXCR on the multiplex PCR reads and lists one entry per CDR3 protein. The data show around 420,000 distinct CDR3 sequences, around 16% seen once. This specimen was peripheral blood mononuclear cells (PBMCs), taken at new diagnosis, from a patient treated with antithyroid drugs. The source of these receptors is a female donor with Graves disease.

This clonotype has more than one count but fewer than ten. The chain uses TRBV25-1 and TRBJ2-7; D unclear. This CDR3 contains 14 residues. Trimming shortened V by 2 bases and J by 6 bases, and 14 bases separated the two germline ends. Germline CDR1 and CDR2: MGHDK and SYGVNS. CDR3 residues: CASSEVLGMSEQYF. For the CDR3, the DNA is TGTGCCAGCAGTGAAGTGCTGGGGATGAGCGAGCAGTACTTC.

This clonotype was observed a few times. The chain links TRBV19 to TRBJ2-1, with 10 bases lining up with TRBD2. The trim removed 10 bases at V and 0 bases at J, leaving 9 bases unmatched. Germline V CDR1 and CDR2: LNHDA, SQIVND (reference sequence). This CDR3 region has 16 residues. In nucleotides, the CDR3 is TGTGCCACCCGACTAGCGGGCGATTCCTCCTACAATGAGCAGTTCTTC. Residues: CATRLAGDSSYNEQFF.

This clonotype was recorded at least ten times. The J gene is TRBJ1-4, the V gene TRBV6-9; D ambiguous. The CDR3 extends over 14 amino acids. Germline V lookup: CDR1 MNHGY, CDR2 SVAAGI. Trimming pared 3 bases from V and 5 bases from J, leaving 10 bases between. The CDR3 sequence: CASSYGRRNEKLFF. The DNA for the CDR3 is TGTGCCAGCAGTTACGGACGGAGGAATGAAAAACTGTTTTTT.

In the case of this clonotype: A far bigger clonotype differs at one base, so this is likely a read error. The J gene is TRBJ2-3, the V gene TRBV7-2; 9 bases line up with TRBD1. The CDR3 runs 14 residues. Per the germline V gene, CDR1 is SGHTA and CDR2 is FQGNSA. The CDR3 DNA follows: TGTGCCTGCAGAGACAGGGGGAGCACAGATACGCAGTATTTT. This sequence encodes CACRDRGSTDTQYF.

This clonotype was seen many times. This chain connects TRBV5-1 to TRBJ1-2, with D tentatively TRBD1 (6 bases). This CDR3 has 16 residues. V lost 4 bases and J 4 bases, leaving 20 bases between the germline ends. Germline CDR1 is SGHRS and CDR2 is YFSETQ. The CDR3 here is CASSTATWDTSYGYTF. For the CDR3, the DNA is TGCGCCAGCAGCACAGCCACTTGGGACACCAGCTATGGCTACACCTTC.

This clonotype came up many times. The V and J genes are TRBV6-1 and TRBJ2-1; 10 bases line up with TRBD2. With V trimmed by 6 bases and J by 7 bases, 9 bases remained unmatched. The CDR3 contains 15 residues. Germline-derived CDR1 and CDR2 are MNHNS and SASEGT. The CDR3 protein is CASSRTSGLGNEQFF. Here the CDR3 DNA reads TGTGCCAGCAGCCGGACTAGCGGTCTGGGGAATGAGCAGTTCTTC.

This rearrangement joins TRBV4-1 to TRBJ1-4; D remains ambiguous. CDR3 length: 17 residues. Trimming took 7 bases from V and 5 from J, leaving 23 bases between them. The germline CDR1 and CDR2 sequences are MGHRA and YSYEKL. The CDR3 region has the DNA TGCGCCAGCACCCCGAGGGTACCCCCGCAGCGCAATGAAAAACTGTTTTTT. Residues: CASTPRVPPQRNEKLFF.

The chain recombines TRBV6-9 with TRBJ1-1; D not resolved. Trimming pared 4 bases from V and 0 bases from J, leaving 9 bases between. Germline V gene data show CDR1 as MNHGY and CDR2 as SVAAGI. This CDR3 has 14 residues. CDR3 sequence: CASSWQSMNTEAFF. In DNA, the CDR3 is TGTGCCAGCAGTTGGCAGAGCATGAACACTGAAGCTTTCTTT.

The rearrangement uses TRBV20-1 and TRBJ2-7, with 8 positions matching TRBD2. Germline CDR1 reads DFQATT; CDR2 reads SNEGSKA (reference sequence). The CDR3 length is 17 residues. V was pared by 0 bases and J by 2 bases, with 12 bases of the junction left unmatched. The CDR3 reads CSARDRSPLAGTYEQYF. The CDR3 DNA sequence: TGCAGTGCTAGAGATAGAAGTCCCCTAGCGGGCACCTACGAGCAGTACTTC.